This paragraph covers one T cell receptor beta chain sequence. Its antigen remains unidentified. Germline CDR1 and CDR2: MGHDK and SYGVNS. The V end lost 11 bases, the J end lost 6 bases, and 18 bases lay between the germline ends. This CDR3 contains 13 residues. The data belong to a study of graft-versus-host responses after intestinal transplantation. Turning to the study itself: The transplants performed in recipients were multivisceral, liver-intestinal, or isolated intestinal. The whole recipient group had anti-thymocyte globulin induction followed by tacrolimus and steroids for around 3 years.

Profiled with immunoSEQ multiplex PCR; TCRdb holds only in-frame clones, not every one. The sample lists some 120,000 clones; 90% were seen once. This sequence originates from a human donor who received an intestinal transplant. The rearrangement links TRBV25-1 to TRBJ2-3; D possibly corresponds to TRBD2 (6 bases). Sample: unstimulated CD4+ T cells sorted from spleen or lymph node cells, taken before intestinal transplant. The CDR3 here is CACVATSTDTQYF. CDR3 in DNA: TGTGCCTGCGTGGCGACTAGTACGGATACGCAGTATTTT.